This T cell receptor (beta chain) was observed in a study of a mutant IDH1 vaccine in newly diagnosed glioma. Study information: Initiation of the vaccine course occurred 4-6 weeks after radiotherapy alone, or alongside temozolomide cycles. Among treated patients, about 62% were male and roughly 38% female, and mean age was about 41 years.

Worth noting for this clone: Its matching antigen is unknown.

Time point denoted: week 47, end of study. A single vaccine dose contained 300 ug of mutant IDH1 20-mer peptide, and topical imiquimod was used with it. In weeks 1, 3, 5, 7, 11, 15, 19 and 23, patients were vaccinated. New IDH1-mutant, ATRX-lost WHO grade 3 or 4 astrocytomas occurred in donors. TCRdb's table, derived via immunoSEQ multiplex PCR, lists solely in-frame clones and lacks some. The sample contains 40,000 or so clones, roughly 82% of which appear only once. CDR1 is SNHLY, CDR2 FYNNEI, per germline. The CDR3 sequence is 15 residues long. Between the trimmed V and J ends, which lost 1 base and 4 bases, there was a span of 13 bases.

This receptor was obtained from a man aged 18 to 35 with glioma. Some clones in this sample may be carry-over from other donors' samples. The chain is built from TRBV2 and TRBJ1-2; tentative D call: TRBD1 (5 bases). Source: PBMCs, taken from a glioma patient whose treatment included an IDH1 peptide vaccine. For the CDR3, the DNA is TGTGCCAGCAGTGAAGAAGGCAGGGTCGTCTATGGCTACACCTTC. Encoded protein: CASSEEGRVVYGYTF.